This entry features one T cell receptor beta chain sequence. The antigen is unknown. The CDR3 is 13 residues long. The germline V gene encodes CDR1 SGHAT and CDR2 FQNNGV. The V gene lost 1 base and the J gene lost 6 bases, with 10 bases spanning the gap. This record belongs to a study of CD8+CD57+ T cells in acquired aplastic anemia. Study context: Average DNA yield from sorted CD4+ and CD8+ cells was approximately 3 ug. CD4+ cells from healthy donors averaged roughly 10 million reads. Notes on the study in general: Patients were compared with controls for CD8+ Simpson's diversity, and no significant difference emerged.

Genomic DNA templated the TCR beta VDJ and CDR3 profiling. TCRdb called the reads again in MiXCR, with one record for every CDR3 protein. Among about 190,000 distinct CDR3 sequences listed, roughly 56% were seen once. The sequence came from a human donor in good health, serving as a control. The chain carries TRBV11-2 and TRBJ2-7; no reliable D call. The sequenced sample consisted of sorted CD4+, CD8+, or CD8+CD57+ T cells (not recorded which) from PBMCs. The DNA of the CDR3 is TGTGCCAGCAGCTTAGCGGCCATTGGCGAGCAGTACTTC. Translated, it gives CASSLAAIGEQYF.